The sequence of this TCR beta chain was determined in a study of blood T cell repertoires in COVID-19 (TCRdb year 2020). Some background on the complete study: The collaborator samples originated in the United States, Italy and Spain and spanned the acute and convalescent phases of COVID-19. Samples were obtained from the ongoing ImmuneRACE study (first 160 participants) and from 1,254 subjects provided by 6 global collaborators. Nearly every sample came with metadata listing a de-identified subject ID, COVID-19 status, age in years and sex. Where available, HLA class I and class II types were obtained from metadata supplied by the sample provider rather than from assay-based typing. The prospective study material was composed of cDNA or gDNA derived from T cells, B-cell-depleted T cells, or PBMCs. The repertoires were released in a freely available public database intended as a resource for research on the immune response to SARS-CoV-2. Subjects who had been exposed to COVID-19, were actively infected with it, or had recovered from it provided the deeply sampled blood TCRbeta repertoires that made up the dataset.

Reading from cysteine to phenylalanine, the CDR3 counts 15 amino acids. Just the 45-base CDR3 DNA is kept, in frame starting at base 1. Trimming removed 1 base from V and 5 bases from J, leaving 10 bases between the germline ends. According to the germline V gene, CDR1 reads SGHTS and CDR2 reads YDEGEE. Whole blood was collected in K2EDTA tubes by collaborating institutions according to the institutions' own protocols. For TCRbeta analysis, collaborator samples were shipped as frozen whole blood, as isolated PBMCs, or as DNA extracted from either sample type. TCRbeta CDR3 regions were amplified from genomic DNA using the immunoSEQ Assay, a bias-controlled multiplex PCR. For the original study's pipeline: The number of nucleated cells in each sample was estimated by amplification of reference gene primers within the assay. Sequence reads were collapsed and filtered to measure the absolute abundance of every unique TCRbeta CDR3 rearrangement. Productive Simpson clonality was computed per sample as the square root of Simpson's diversity index over productive rearrangements. Here the immuneACCESS table is served through TCRdb, limited to in-frame sequences with V and J called. Missing clones are a known gap in these copies; in checked studies unresolved V genes cover under half, and the rest lacks a known reason. V and J calls and clone size come straight from that table; D and trimming were deduced from the DNA. The sample records about 220,000 clones, 84% of which are singletons. Less than 2.5% of the sample rests with the top ten.

Only a few counts were recorded for this clone. Its antigen target is currently unknown. Within one base of it there is no much larger clone, and no base qualities were kept. Here is what the overall study found, with its caveats: The amount of clinical and demographic metadata varied by source and participant and was provided uncurated.

The chain is assembled from TRBV5-8 and TRBJ1-6; a tentative D match to TRBD1 spans 5 bases. This sequence was found in a woman between 55 and 75 years old with acute or convalescent COVID-19. Material for sequencing was peripheral blood. The nucleotides are TGTGCCAGCAGCTTGTTGGGGGGGAATAATTCACCCCTCCACTTT. Translated, this gives CASSLLGGNNSPLHF.